Sequencing of this T cell receptor (beta chain) was carried out in a study of blood T cell repertoires in COVID-19. Per the authors' pipeline: Reference gene primers were amplified, and this amplification served to estimate nucleated cell counts. Repertoires were generated with immunoSEQ multiplex PCR, while TCRdb's copy carries only in-frame clones and drops some. V, J and clone size reflect that table, while D and trimming were determined from the DNA. The sample consists of roughly 160,000 clones, 80% to 90% of them appearing once. A single count supports this clone. This CDR3 has 14 residues. Germline V gene sequence: CDR1 MDHEN, CDR2 SYDVKM. Trimming at V came to 6 bases and at J to 1 base, leaving 5 bases not matched to a gene.

The genes are TRBV28 and TRBJ2-7; 8 bases are a match to TRBD1. The sequence was collected from a man between 60 and 75 years old with acute or convalescent COVID-19. Source material: peripheral blood. CDR3 residues: CASRAGQGSYEQYF. CDR3 bases: TGTGCCAGCAGAGCCGGACAGGGATCCTACGAGCAGTACTTC.